The T cell receptor (beta chain) under discussion was sequenced for a study of cytomegalovirus exposure and HLA in healthy donors. Study information: HLA-typed donors were the source of tens of millions of unique TCRs held in an early data release. Study-wide points: Upon later analysis, HLA-associated TCR beta chains proved more clonally expanded than other, equally common chains. Common viral pathogens seemed, in a later analysis, to connect with several of the most significant clusters. Later analysis associated a missense DCLRE1C variant with TCR beta V- and J-gene trimming.

The CDR3 is 16 amino acids. Germline assignment: CDR1 MDHEN and CDR2 SYDVKM. V was pared by 4 bases and J by 6 bases, with 12 bases of the junction left unmatched. Remarks on this clone: Its specificity is unknown.

The PCR contained 60 Vbeta and 13 Jbeta primers. Sequencing used immunoSEQ multiplex PCR; TCRdb keeps in-frame clones, though not all of them. The sample has some 130,000 clones, around 80% seen once. Sequences were obtained from PBMCs. The source of this sequence is a man aged 30 to 39 in good health. The chain employs TRBV28 and TRBJ2-1; 7 bases are a match to TRBD2. The CDR3 spells CASSYSGATTGNEQFF. CDR3 coding DNA: TGTGCCAGCAGTTACAGCGGGGCCACGACGGGCAATGAGCAGTTCTTC.